There are many counts of the clone carrying this TCR beta chain. PCR was performed a second time for roughly 7 to 12 cycles using a sample-barcoded 5' primer and a J-beta primer mix. MiXCR, run by TCRdb on the 5' RACE reads, gives a single entry per CDR3 protein. The sample lists some 1.7 million distinct CDR3 sequences; about 30% were seen once. There are 15 residues in the CDR3. The junction had 9 bases not matched to a gene; V was cut back by 3 bases and J by 2 bases. The germline gives CDR1 GTSNPN, CDR2 SVGIG (reference sequence). Donation came from healthy Caucasian individuals in Russia who were aged 6 to 90. This sample was included in a study of blood T cells in healthy people across ages.

The sequence was obtained from a woman aged 25-40 years in good health. The chain has TRBV30 and TRBJ2-7, with TRBD1 matching over 8 bases. Sequencing used blood. CDR3 nucleotide sequence: TGTGCCTGGAGCCTTGCGGCAGGGGGCCCCTACGAGCAGTACTTC. This gives the protein CAWSLAAGGPYEQYF.